This entry describes one T cell receptor (beta chain). This specimen comes from a study of cytotoxic CD8 clonotypes in ibrutinib-treated CLL. Produced via immunoSEQ multiplex PCR; TCRdb's table is partial and in-frame only. The repertoire holds 110,000 to 150,000 clones, with approximately 81% as singletons. This material consisted of PBMCs, taken after 12 months of ibrutinib treatment. The sequence derives from a human donor with chronic lymphocytic leukemia.

The CDR3 protein is CASSRLLTAGGSSYNEQFF. The DNA of the CDR3 is TGCGCCAGCAGCCGATTACTTACAGCGGGAGGGAGCTCCTACAATGAGCAGTTCTTC. The rearrangement links TRBV4-1 to TRBJ2-1; 10 bases align to TRBD2. The germline gives CDR1 MGHRA, CDR2 YSYEKL. V shed 4 bases, J shed 0 bases, and the junction held 12 bases outside the gene matches. The length of the CDR3 is 19 residues.